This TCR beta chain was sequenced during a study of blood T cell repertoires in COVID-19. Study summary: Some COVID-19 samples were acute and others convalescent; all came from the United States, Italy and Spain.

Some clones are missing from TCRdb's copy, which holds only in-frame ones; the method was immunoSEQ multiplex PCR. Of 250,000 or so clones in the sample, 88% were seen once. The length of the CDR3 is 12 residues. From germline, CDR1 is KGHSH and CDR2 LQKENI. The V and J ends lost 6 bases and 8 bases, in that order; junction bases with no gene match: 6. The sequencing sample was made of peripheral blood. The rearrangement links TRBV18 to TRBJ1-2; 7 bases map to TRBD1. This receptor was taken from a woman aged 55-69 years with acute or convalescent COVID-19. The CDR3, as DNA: TGTGCCAGCTCGCGCGACAGGGAAGGCTACACCTTC. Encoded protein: CASSRDREGYTF.